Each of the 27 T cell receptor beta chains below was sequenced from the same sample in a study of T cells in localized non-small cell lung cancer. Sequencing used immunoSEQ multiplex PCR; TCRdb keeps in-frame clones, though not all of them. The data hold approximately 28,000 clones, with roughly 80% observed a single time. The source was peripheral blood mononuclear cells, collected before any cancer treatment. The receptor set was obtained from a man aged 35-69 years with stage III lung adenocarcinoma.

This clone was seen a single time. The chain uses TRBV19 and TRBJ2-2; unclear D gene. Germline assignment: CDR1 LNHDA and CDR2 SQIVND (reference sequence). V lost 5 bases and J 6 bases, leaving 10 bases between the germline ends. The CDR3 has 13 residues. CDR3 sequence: CASSATPPGELFF. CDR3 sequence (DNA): TGTGCCAGTAGTGCAACGCCACCCGGGGAGCTGTTTTTT.

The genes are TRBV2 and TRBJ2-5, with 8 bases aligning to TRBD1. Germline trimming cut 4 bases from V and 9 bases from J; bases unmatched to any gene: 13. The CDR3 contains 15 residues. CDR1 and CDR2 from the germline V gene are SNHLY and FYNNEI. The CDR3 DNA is TGTGCCAGCAGTGGGGCCCGCCAGGGGGCTGGGGCCCAGTACTTC. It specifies CASSGARQGAGAQYF. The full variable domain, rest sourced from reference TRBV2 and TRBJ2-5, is EPEVTQTPSHQVTQMGQEVILRCVPISNHLYFYWYRQILGQKVEFLVSFYNNEISEKSEIFDDQFSVERPDGSNFTLKIRSTKLEDSAMYFCASSGARQGAGAQYFGPGTRLLVL.

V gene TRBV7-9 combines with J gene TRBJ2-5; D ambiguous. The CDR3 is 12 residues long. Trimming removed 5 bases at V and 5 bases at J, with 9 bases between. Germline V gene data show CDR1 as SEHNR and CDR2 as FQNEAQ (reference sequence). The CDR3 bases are TGTGCCAGCAGCGACGCTATCGAGACCCAGTACTTC. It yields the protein CASSDAIETQYF.

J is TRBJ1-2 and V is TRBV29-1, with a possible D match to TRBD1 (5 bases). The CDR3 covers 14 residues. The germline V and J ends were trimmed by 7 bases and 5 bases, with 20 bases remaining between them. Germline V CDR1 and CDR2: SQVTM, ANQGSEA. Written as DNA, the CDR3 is TGCAGCGCTAACATAGGGGCCCAGGATTATGGCTACACCTTC. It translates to CSANIGAQDYGYTF.

CDR3 sequence reads: CASSTGIFTGELFF. CDR3 nucleotides: TGTGCCAGCAGCACCGGCATTTTCACCGGGGAGCTGTTTTTT. The V gene is TRBV5-4, the J gene TRBJ2-2; unclear D gene. The V gene's germline CDR1 is SGHNT and CDR2 YYREEE (reference sequence). V lost 4 bases and J 4 bases, leaving 11 bases between the germline ends. The CDR3 is 14 amino acids.

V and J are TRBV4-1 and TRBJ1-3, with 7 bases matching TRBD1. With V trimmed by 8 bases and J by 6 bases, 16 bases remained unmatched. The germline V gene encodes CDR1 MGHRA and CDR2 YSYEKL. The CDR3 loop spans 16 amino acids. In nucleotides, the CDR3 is TGCGCCAGCGCCCTGGGGGGGGACAGAGTGGTAAACACCATATATTTT. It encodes CASALGGDRVVNTIYF.

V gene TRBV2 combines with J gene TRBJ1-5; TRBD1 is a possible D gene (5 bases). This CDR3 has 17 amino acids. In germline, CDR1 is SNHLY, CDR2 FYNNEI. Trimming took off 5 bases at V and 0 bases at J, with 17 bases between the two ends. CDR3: CASSPRPGGASNQPQHF. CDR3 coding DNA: TGTGCCAGCAGTCCGCGCCCGGGAGGGGCTAGCAATCAGCCCCAGCATTTT. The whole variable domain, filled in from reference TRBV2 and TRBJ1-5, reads EPEVTQTPSHQVTQMGQEVILRCVPISNHLYFYWYRQILGQKVEFLVSFYNNEISEKSEIFDDQFSVERPDGSNFTLKIRSTKLEDSAMYFCASSPRPGGASNQPQHFGDGTRLSIL.

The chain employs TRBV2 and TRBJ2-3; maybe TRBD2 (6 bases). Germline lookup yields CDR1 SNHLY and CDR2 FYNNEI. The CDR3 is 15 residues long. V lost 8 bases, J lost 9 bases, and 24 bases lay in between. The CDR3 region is CASVTTWGRFGTQYF. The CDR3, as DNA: TGTGCCAGCGTAACGACGTGGGGGAGGTTTGGCACGCAGTATTTT. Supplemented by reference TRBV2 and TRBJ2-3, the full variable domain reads EPEVTQTPSHQVTQMGQEVILRCVPISNHLYFYWYRQILGQKVEFLVSFYNNEISEKSEIFDDQFSVERPDGSNFTLKIRSTKLEDSAMYFCASVTTWGRFGTQYFGPGTRLTVL.

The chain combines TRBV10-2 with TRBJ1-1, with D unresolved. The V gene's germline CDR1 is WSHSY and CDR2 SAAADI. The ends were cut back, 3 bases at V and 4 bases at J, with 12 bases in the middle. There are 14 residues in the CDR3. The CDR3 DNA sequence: TGCGCCAGCAGTGACCCAGGAGGGTCCACTGAAGCTTTCTTT. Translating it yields CASSDPGGSTEAFF.

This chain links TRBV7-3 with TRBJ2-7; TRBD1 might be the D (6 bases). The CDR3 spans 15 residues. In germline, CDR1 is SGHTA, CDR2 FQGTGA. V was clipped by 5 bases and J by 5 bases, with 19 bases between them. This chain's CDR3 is CASSRHPGEQNEQYF. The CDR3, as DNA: TGTGCCAGCAGCCGTCATCCAGGGGAGCAGAACGAGCAGTACTTC.

The CDR3 sequence: CASSAQGRDNEQFF. The DNA for the CDR3 is TGTGCCAGCAGTGCACAGGGGCGCGACAATGAGCAGTTCTTC. The chain couples TRBV28 to TRBJ2-1; 7 nucleotides agree with TRBD1. Germline V gene lookup returns CDR1 MDHEN and CDR2 SYDVKM. The CDR3 contains 14 residues. The junction had 6 bases not matched to a gene; V was cut back by 5 bases and J by 5 bases.

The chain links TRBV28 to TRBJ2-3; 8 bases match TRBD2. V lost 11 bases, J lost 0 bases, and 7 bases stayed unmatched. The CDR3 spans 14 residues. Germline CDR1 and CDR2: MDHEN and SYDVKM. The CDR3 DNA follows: TGTGCCGGGGCGAGCGGGGGAAGCACAGATACGCAGTATTTT. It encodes CAGASGGSTDTQYF.

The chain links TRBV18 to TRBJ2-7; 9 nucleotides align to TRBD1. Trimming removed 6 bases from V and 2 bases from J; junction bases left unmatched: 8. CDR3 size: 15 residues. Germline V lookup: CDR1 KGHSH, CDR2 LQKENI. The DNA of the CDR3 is TGTGCCAGCTCGGGCGGACAGGGGCGAGCCTACGAGCAGTACTTC. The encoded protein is CASSGGQGRAYEQYF. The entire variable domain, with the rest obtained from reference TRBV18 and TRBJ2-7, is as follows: NAGVMQNPRHLVRRRGQEARLRCSPMKGHSHVYWYRQLPEEGLKFMVYLQKENIIDESGMPKERFSAEFPKEGPSILRIQQVVRGDSAAYFCASSGGQGRAYEQYFGPGTRLTVT.

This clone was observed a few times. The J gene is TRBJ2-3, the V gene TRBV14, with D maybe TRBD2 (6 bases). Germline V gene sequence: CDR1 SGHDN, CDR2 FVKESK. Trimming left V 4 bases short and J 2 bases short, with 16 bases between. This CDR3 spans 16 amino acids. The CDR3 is CASSPYWRGDTDTQYF. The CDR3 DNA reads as TGTGCCAGCAGCCCTTATTGGCGGGGTGACACAGATACGCAGTATTTT.

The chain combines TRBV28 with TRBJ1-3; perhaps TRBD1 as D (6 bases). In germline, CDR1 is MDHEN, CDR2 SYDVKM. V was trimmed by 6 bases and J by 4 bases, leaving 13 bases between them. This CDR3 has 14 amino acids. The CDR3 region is CASRGAGVGNTIYF. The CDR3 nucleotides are TGTGCCAGCAGGGGCGCAGGGGTGGGAAACACCATATATTTT.

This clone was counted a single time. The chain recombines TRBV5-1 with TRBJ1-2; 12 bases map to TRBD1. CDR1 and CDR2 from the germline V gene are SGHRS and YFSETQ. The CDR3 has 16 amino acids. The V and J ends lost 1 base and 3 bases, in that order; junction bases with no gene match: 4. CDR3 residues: CASSLKGTGGDYGYTF. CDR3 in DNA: TGCGCCAGCAGCTTGAAGGGGACAGGGGGCGACTATGGCTACACCTTC.

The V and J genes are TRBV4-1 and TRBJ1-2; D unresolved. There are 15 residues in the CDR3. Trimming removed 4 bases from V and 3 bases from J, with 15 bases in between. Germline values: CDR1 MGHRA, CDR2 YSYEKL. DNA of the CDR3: TGCGCCAGCAGCCTTAACGCCGATATAGACTATGGCTACACCTTC. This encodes CASSLNADIDYGYTF.

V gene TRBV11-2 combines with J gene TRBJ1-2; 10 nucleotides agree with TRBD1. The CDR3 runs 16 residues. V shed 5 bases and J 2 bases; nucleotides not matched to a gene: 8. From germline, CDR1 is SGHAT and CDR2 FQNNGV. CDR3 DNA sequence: TGTGCCAGCAGCCGTACAGGGACAGGGGACAACTATGGCTACACCTTC. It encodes CASSRTGTGDNYGYTF.

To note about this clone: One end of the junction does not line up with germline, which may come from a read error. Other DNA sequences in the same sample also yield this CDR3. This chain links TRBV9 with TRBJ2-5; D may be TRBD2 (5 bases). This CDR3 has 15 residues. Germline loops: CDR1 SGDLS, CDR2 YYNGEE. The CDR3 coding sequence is TGTGCCAGTAGCGTAGGTGCTGCGCCCGGGGAGACCCAGTACTTC. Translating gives CASSVGAAPGETQYF.

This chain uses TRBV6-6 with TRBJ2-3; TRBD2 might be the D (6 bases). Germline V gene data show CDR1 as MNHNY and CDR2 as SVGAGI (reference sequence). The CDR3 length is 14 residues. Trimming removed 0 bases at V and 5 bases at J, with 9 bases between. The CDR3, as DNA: TGTGCCAGCAGTTACTCCCAGGGAGGAGATACGCAGTATTTT. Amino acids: CASSYSQGGDTQYF.

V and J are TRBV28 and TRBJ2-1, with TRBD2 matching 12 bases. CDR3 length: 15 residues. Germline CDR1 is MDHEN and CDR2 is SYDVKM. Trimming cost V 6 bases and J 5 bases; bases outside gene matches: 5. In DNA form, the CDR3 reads TGTGCCAGCAGGACTAGCGGGAGTGGCGACAATGAGCAGTTCTTC. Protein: CASRTSGSGDNEQFF.

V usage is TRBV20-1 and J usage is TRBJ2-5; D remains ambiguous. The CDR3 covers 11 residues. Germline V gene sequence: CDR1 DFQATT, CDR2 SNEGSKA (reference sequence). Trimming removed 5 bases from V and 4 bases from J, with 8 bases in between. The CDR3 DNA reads TGCAGTGCTGGGGTGCGAGAGACCCAGTACTTC. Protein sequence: CSAGVRETQYF.

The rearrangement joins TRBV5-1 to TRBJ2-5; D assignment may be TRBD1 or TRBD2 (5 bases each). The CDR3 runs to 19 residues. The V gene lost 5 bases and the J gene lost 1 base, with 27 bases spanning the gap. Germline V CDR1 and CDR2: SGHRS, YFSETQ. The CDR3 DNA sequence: TGCGCCAGCAGTTGGGCCGGGACCTTGGGTTGGGTACTCCAAGAGACCCAGTACTTC. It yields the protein CASSWAGTLGWVLQETQYF.

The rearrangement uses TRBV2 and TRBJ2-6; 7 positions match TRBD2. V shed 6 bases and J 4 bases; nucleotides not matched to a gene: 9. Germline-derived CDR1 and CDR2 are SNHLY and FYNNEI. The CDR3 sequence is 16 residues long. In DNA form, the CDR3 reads TGTGCCAGCAGCCTGGTCGGGGGGTTCGGGGCCAACGTCCTGACTTTC. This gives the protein CASSLVGGFGANVLTF. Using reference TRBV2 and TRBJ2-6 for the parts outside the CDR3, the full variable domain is EPEVTQTPSHQVTQMGQEVILRCVPISNHLYFYWYRQILGQKVEFLVSFYNNEISEKSEIFDDQFSVERPDGSNFTLKIRSTKLEDSAMYFCASSLVGGFGANVLTFGAGSRLTVL.

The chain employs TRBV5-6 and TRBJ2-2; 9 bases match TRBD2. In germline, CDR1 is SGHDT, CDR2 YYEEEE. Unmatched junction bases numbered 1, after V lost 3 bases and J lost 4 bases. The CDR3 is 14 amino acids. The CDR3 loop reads CASSSTSGTGELFF. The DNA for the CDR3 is TGTGCCAGCAGCTCGACTAGCGGCACCGGGGAGCTGTTTTTT.

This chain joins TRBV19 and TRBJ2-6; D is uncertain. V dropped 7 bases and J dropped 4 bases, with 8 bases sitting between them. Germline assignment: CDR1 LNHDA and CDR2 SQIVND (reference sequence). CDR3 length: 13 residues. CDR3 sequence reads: CASIGRGANVLTF. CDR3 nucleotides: TGTGCCAGTATAGGACGCGGGGCCAACGTCCTGACTTTC.

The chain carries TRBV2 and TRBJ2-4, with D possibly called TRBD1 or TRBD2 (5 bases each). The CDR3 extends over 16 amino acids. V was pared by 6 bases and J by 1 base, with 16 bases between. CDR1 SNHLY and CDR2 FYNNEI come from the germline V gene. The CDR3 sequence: CASSPEWGFAKNIQYF. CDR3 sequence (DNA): TGTGCCAGCAGCCCGGAGTGGGGGTTTGCCAAAAACATTCAGTACTTC.